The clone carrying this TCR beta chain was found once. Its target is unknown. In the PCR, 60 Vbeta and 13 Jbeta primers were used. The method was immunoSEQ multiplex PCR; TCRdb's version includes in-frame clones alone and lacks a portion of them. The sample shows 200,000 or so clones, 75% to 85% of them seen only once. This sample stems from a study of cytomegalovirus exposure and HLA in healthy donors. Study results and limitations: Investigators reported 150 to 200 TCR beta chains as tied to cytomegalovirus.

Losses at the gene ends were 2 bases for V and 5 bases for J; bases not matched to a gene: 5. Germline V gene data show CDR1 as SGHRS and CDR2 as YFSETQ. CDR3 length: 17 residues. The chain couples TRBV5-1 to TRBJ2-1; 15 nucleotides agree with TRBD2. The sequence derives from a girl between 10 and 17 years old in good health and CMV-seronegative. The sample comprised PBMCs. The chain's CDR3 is CASSFDGTSGGNNEQFF. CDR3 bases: TGCGCCAGCAGCTTTGACGGGACTAGCGGGGGGAACAATGAGCAGTTCTTC.